The 20 T cell receptor beta chains presented below share a single source sample, sequenced in a study of vaccination and CD4 T cells after COVID-19. Their antigen targets remain unknown. Treatment meaning: roughly nine-day PBMC culture with coronavirus spike peptide pools or control peptides (ViraFEST assay). The study sequenced cultured CD4+ T cell DNA using the Oncomine TCR Beta short-read assay. TCRdb redid the calling of the PCR reads with MiXCR, one entry per CDR3 protein. The sample has roughly 20,000 distinct CDR3 sequences; about three fifths are singletons. Source material: CD4+ T cells from blood, cultured in vitro. These receptors came from a human donor who had recovered from COVID-19.

The chain employs TRBV6-2 or TRBV6-3 and TRBJ2-1; possibly TRBD2 for D (6 bases). Trimming stripped 1 base from V and 6 bases from J, with 16 bases between. Germline V gene data show CDR1 as MNHEY and CDR2 as SVGEGT. The CDR3 is 16 residues long. This CDR3 reads CASSYWVGSISNEQFF. As DNA, the CDR3 is TGTGCCAGCAGTTACTGGGTCGGGAGCATCAGCAATGAGCAGTTCTTC.

A note on this clonotype: An end of the junction differs from the germline gene, which may be a read error. The chain links TRBV2 to TRBJ1-2; tentatively, D is TRBD1 (6 bases). Germline lookup yields CDR1 SNHLY and CDR2 FYNNEI. This CDR3 is 15 amino acids long. The CDR3 DNA follows: TGTGCCAGCTGTGAAGCGGGGGCAGGACTCTGGGGCTACACCTTC. It codes for CASCEAGAGLWGYTF.

The chain employs TRBV11-3 and TRBJ2-3; perhaps TRBD2 as D (6 bases). Trimming stripped 1 base from V and 13 bases from J, with 15 bases between. The CDR3 loop spans 13 amino acids. Looked up from germline, CDR1 is SGHNT and CDR2 is YENEEA. The CDR3 loop is CASSLVEGGVEYF. CDR3 DNA: TGTGCCAGCAGCTTAGTTGAGGGCGGGGTGGAGTATTTT.

This clonotype was observed a handful of times. The chain joins TRBV18 to TRBJ2-5, with D perhaps TRBD1 (5 bases). CDR3 length equals 12 residues. V shed 8 bases and J shed 4 bases, with 11 bases lying between them. CDR1 and CDR2 from the germline V gene are KGHSH and LQKENI. The CDR3 coding sequence is TGTGCCAGCACAAAAGGGGTAGAGACCCAGTACTTC. Protein: CASTKGVETQYF. Using reference TRBV18 and TRBJ2-5 for the parts outside the CDR3, the full variable domain is NAGVMQNPRHLVRRRGQEARLRCSPMKGHSHVYWYRQLPEEGLKFMVYLQKENIIDESGMPKERFSAEFPKEGPSILRIQQVVRGDSAAYFCASTKGVETQYFGPGTRLLVL.

In its sample, this clonotype was seen once. The rearrangement uses TRBV21-1 and TRBJ2-7; whether TRBD1, the table's D call, matches the DNA was not checked. TRBV21-1 counts as a pseudogene. This CDR3 spans 13 amino acids. The chain's CDR3 is CARAVPGRDEQYF. In nucleotides, the CDR3 is TGTGCCCGAGCCGTACCCGGTAGGGACGAGCAGTACTTC.

This chain joins TRBV28 and TRBJ2-6; D unclear. Germline values: CDR1 MDHEN, CDR2 SYDVKM. Between the trimmed V and J ends, which lost 4 bases and 0 bases, there was a span of 7 bases. The CDR3 covers 15 residues. The CDR3 reads CASSSGPSGANVLTF. Written as DNA, the CDR3 is TGTGCCAGCAGTTCCGGCCCCTCTGGGGCCAACGTCCTGACTTTC.

This clonotype was observed a few times. This sequence joins TRBV7-2 and TRBJ1-5; TRBD1 agrees at 9 bases. This CDR3 comprises 16 residues. V was pared by 5 bases and J by 4 bases, with 9 bases of the junction left unmatched. Per germline, CDR1 SGHTA and CDR2 FQGNSA. The chain's CDR3 is CASSKVTGGRNQPQHF. The CDR3 DNA is TGTGCCAGCAGCAAAGTGACAGGGGGAAGAAATCAGCCCCAGCATTTT.

The V and J genes are TRBV20-1 and TRBJ2-2, with 8 bases aligning to TRBD2. The V gene's germline CDR1 is DFQATT and CDR2 SNEGSKA (reference sequence). With 3 bases clipped from V and 4 bases from J, the junction kept 1 base outside the gene matches. The length of the CDR3 is 13 residues. The DNA for the CDR3 is TGCAGTGCTAGCGGGGGGGTCACCGGGGAGCTGTTTTTT. It yields the protein CSASGGVTGELFF.

The V call is TRBV6-4, the J call TRBJ2-2; no clear D. This CDR3 region has 17 residues. Trimming left V 7 bases short and J 2 bases short, with 20 bases between. Germline CDR1 MRHNA, CDR2 SNTAGT. CDR3 DNA: TGTGCCAGCATAGGTCCAGACCGAGCACCCAACACCGGGGAGCTGTTTTTT. This translates into CASIGPDRAPNTGELFF.

The chain recombines TRBV7-9 with TRBJ2-4; D possibly corresponds to TRBD1 (6 bases). The germline V gene encodes CDR1 SEHNR and CDR2 FQNEAQ (reference sequence). V lost 4 bases and J 1 base, leaving 17 bases between the germline ends. This CDR3 region has 17 residues. The CDR3 bases are TGTGCCAGCAGCTCATCGGCACAGGGCTGGGCCAAAAACATTCAGTACTTC. Protein sequence: CASSSSAQGWAKNIQYF.

V is TRBV9 and J is TRBJ2-2, with D maybe TRBD2 (6 bases). V lost 3 bases and J lost 4, with 13 bases in between. The CDR3 runs 15 residues. Germline assignment: CDR1 SGDLS and CDR2 YYNGEE. The DNA for the CDR3 is TGTGCCAGCAGCGCTCGGGGGTTAACCACCGGGGAGCTGTTTTTT. This sequence encodes CASSARGLTTGELFF.

The rearrangement uses TRBV6-1 and TRBJ2-5; no reliable D call. The CDR3 runs 14 residues. Trimming took 5 bases from V and 5 from J, leaving 15 bases between them. Germline CDR1 MNHNS, CDR2 SASEGT. This CDR3 reads CASSPLATRETQYF. CDR3 sequence (DNA): TGTGCCAGCAGTCCCCTGGCTACCCGGGAGACCCAGTACTTC.

This chain connects TRBV19 to TRBJ1-1; TRBD1 might be the D (5 bases). Trimming stripped 7 bases from V and 3 bases from J, with 15 bases between. CDR3 length equals 14 residues. Germline lookup yields CDR1 LNHDA and CDR2 SQIVND (reference sequence). The CDR3 is CASTLGLSDTEAFF. DNA for the CDR3: TGTGCCAGTACTCTGGGACTTAGTGACACTGAAGCTTTCTTT.

This chain's CDR3 is CASSYLETQYF. The CDR3 DNA is TGTGCCAGCAGTTATTTAGAGACCCAGTACTTC. The chain joins TRBV28 to TRBJ2-5; unclear D gene. This CDR3 comprises 11 residues. Germline V gene data show CDR1 as MDHEN and CDR2 as SYDVKM. Trimming removed 4 bases from V and 4 bases from J, with 4 bases in between.

This clonotype has more than one count but fewer than ten. The rearrangement joins TRBV6-2 or TRBV6-3 to TRBJ2-3, with 13 bases identical to TRBD2. Germline CDR1 and CDR2: MNHEY and SVGEGT. The J segment lost 1 base and the V segment lost 4 bases, leaving 5 bases of the junction unmatched. This CDR3 has 17 residues. The CDR3 DNA reads TGTGCCAGCAGTTCCCACGGACTAGCGGGAGGCACAGATACGCAGTATTTT. It specifies CASSSHGLAGGTDTQYF.

This clonotype is medium-sized (0.01 to 0.1%) in the sample. V gene TRBV5-4 combines with J gene TRBJ1-1; 9 bases are a match to TRBD1. This CDR3 region has 16 residues. Germline V gene lookup returns CDR1 SGHNT and CDR2 YYREEE (reference sequence). The ends lost 0 bases at V and 1 base at J; junction bases unmatched: 4. The CDR3 coding sequence is TGTGCCAGCAGCTTGGCGGGACAGGGAGCGAACACTGAAGCTTTCTTT. It specifies CASSLAGQGANTEAFF.

This chain connects TRBV29-1 to TRBJ1-1; 9 positions agree with TRBD1. CDR3 length: 13 amino acids. Trimming took 7 bases from V and 5 from J; bases not matched to a gene: 8. The germline V gene has CDR1 SQVTM and CDR2 ANQGSEA. CDR3 region: CSAVTGGNTEAFF. The DNA for the CDR3 is TGCAGCGCCGTGACAGGGGGGAATACTGAAGCTTTCTTT.

This chain connects TRBV7-6 to TRBJ2-2; 8 bases line up with TRBD1. CDR1 and CDR2 (germline): SGHVS, FNYEAQ. The ends lost 1 base at V and 6 bases at J; junction bases unmatched: 4. The CDR3 totals 15 residues. In nucleotides, the CDR3 is TGTGCCAGCAGCTTAGGGACAGGGAGCGCCGGGGAGCTGTTTTTT. Translation gives CASSLGTGSAGELFF.

This clonotype came up once. CDR3 bases: TGTGCCAGCTCACCATCGACTAGCGGGGTGGGGGAGACCCAGTACTTC. Translation: CASSPSTSGVGETQYF. V and J are TRBV18 and TRBJ2-5; TRBD2 matches at 11 bases. This CDR3 has 16 amino acids. Germline V gene lookup returns CDR1 KGHSH and CDR2 LQKENI. V shed 2 bases, J shed 5 bases, and the junction held 7 bases outside the gene matches.

The chain recombines TRBV20-1 with TRBJ1-6; D ambiguous. CDR1 and CDR2 (germline): DFQATT, SNEGSKA (reference sequence). Trimming removed 1 base at V and 6 bases at J, with 16 bases between. The CDR3 runs 16 residues. The CDR3 DNA reads TGCAGTGCTAGAGCCGCCGCAGGTCTTAGTAATTCACCCCTCCACTTT. It codes for CSARAAAGLSNSPLHF.